One TCR beta chain is described in this entry. What this receptor recognizes is not known. No much larger clone exists at a distance of one base, and base qualities are not known. Genomic DNA was extracted from sorted cells for sequencing of the TCRbeta CDR3 region. The immunoSEQ Assay was used to sequence the TCRbeta CDR3 regions. What TCRdb holds here is the immuneACCESS table cut down to in-frame rearrangements. Part of the clones is not present; checked against another copy, under half of the missing clones reflect an unresolved V gene, and the others are unexplained. This sample is represented by more than 60,000 clones; around 87% of them were singletons. The top ten hold about 1.2% of the sample. The data are from a study of OX40 agonist ivuxolimab in advanced cancers. Context from the whole study: Ivuxolimab, which targeted the costimulatory receptor OX40 (CD134), was an agonistic, fully human IgG2 monoclonal antibody. Intravenous ivuxolimab was administered to patients every 2 weeks at six dose levels: 0.01, 0.1, 0.3, 1.5, 3 and 10 mg/kg. Among the 50 to 55 dose-escalation patients, around 20 had hepatocellular carcinoma, 15 melanoma, 9 renal cell carcinoma and 9 head and neck cancer. In the dose-escalation cohort, around four fifths of patients were male, and the mean age was 60 years with a range of 23 to 79. Patients were allowed to have had prior anti-PD-1, anti-PD-L1 or anti-CTLA-4 therapy, and approximately 40% of the dose-escalation patients had been treated with checkpoint inhibitors. Partial responses were achieved by three dose-escalation patients, of whom one had hepatocellular carcinoma and two had cutaneous melanoma. The purpose of peripheral TCRbeta sequencing was to test whether ivuxolimab changed TCR sequence diversity and led to clonal T-cell expansion. The paper describes the monotherapy dose-escalation part (N = 52 patients) of the phase I trial of ivuxolimab.

From its cysteine to its phenylalanine, the CDR3 spans 16 amino acids. The sequence is cut down to CDR3 DNA, 48 bases in frame from base 1. The germline V gene (reference sequence) specifies LNHDA as CDR1 and SQIVND as CDR2. V loses 5 bases at its end and J loses 1 base; junction bases beyond the gene matches: 7. The trial excluded patients who had a history of autoimmune disease or who were on systemic immunosuppression. Peripheral blood for TCR sequencing was collected from all dose cohorts at baseline, on cycle 4 day 1, and on cycle 7 day 1. Samples were obtained from an open-label, multicenter, first-in-human phase I dose-escalation trial of ivuxolimab. Adults with locally advanced or metastatic melanoma, renal cell, hepatocellular, or head and neck squamous cell carcinoma were enrolled in the trial. CD4+ and CD8+ T cells were sorted separately from peripheral blood before TCR sequencing. General study outcomes and caveats: After ivuxolimab, CD8+ T cells had more expanded clones than CD4+ T cells on average. In partial responders in the 0.1-3.0 mg/kg groups, normalized peripheral clonal expansion was found to be among the lowest, especially among CD8+ T cells. The antigen specificity of the peripheral T cells that underwent clonal expansion was not determined. Low levels of normalized T-cell clonal expansion were also seen in some patients who did not respond. At doses of 0.1 to 3.0 mg/kg, clonal expansion of both CD4+ and CD8+ T cells in blood was seen between baseline and week 6.

Sequenced here: CD4+ or CD8+ T cells sorted from blood, sampled in a trial of the OX40 agonist ivuxolimab. The chain uses TRBV19 and TRBJ2-5, and 10 junction bases match TRBD2. The sequence was collected from an adult with an advanced solid tumor such as melanoma, head and neck, liver or kidney cancer. The CDR3: CASSARTSGAQETQYF. The nucleotide sequence reads as follows: TGTGCCAGTAGTGCTCGAACTAGCGGGGCCCAAGAGACCCAGTACTTC.